The 22 T cell receptor beta chains in this list originate from one sample, sequenced in a study of cytomegalovirus exposure and HLA in healthy donors. PCR was performed using 60 Vbeta and 13 Jbeta primers. Sequencing used immunoSEQ multiplex PCR; TCRdb keeps in-frame clones, though not all of them. The data hold 100,000 to 150,000 clones, with more than 65% observed a single time. The sample taken for sequencing was PBMCs. These TCRs come from a man younger than 35 in good health and CMV-seropositive.

This rearrangement joins TRBV19 to TRBJ2-1; 7 bases are a match to TRBD1. The CDR3 is 15 amino acids. V lost 3 bases, J lost 4 bases, and 6 bases stayed unmatched. Germline values: CDR1 LNHDA, CDR2 SQIVND (reference sequence). The CDR3 coding sequence is TGTGCCAGTAGTATGGCTACAGGGGATTACAATGAGCAGTTCTTC. This encodes CASSMATGDYNEQFF. Full variable domain (missing parts from reference TRBV19 and TRBJ2-1): DGGITQSPKYLFRKEGQNVTLSCEQNLNHDAMYWYRQDPGQGLRLIYYSQIVNDFQKGDIAEGYSVSREKKESFPLTVTSAQKNPTAFYLCASSMATGDYNEQFFGPGTRLTVL.

The chain employs TRBV30 and TRBJ2-1; 12 bases line up with TRBD2. The CDR3 extends over 19 amino acids. V dropped 1 base and J dropped 7; count of bases not matched to a gene: 17. Germline V gives CDR1 GTSNPN, CDR2 SVGIG (reference sequence). CDR3 in amino acids: CAWSGTWLAGGGGLNEQFF. For the CDR3, the DNA is TGTGCCTGGAGTGGCACGTGGCTAGCGGGAGGGGGGGGCTTGAATGAGCAGTTCTTC.

The rearrangement uses TRBV7-6 and TRBJ1-1, with D unresolved. Germline CDR1 reads SGHVS; CDR2 reads FNYEAQ. Trimming removed 1 base at V and 1 base at J, with 7 bases between. The CDR3 is 14 residues long. The CDR3: CASSLVAGNTEAFF. The DNA for the CDR3 is TGTGCCAGCAGCTTAGTTGCCGGGAACACTGAAGCTTTCTTT. The full variable domain, completed using reference TRBV7-6 and TRBJ1-1, is GAGVSQSPRYKVTKRGQDVALRCDPISGHVSLYWYRQALGQGPEFLTYFNYEAQQDKSGLPNDRFSAERPEGSISTLTIQRTEQRDSAMYRCASSLVAGNTEAFFGQGTRLTVV.

The CDR3 coding sequence is TGTGCCAGCAGTCGCCGGGACACTGAAGCTTTCTTT. This gives the protein CASSRRDTEAFF. The chain uses TRBV6-5 and TRBJ1-1; D remains unclear. The CDR3 length is 12 residues. V lost 5 bases to trimming and J lost 3 bases, with 7 bases between them. CDR1 is MNHEY, CDR2 SVGAGI, per germline.

Details on this clone: A read error may account for a junction end that differs from germline. This rearrangement joins TRBV5-1 to TRBJ2-3, with TRBD2 identical over 12 bases. Per germline, CDR1 SGHRS and CDR2 YFSETQ. The CDR3 consists of 12 residues. As DNA, the CDR3 is TGCGCCAGCCAACTAGCGGGGGGAAACCCTCTTTTT. This translates into CASQLAGGNPLF.

This chain connects TRBV30 to TRBJ1-2; D is possibly TRBD1 (5 bases). Germline-derived CDR1 and CDR2 are GTSNPN and SVGIG (reference sequence). V lost 2 bases, J lost 8 bases, and 21 bases lay in between. This CDR3 has 15 residues. The CDR3 here is CAWSQLVTEIWGYTF. The CDR3 DNA is TGTGCCTGGAGTCAGTTGGTGACAGAGATATGGGGCTACACCTTC.

This sequence joins TRBV5-4 and TRBJ1-3; D ambiguous. V gave up 1 base and J gave up 0 bases, with 8 bases separating them. Germline CDR1 is SGHNT and CDR2 is YYREEE (reference sequence). The CDR3 loop spans 15 amino acids. The CDR3 reads CASSLNPSSGNTIYF. DNA of the CDR3: TGTGCCAGCAGCTTGAATCCCAGCTCTGGAAACACCATATATTTT.

The chain recombines TRBV30 with TRBJ1-4; 11 nucleotides match TRBD1. This CDR3 spans 15 amino acids. CDR1 and CDR2 from the germline V gene are GTSNPN and SVGIG (reference sequence). V shed 2 bases, J shed 5 bases, and the junction held 4 bases outside the gene matches. The CDR3 bases are TGTGCCTGGAGTCAAAGGACAGGGGGCAATGAAAAACTGTTTTTT. Translated, it gives CAWSQRTGGNEKLFF. Full variable domain (rest looked up from reference TRBV30 and TRBJ1-4): SQTIHQWPATLVQPVGSPLSLECTVEGTSNPNLYWYRQAAGRGLQLLFYSVGIGQISSEVPQNLSASRPQDRQFILSSKKLLLSDSGFYLCAWSQRTGGNEKLFFGSGTQLSVL.

V and J are TRBV11-3 and TRBJ2-1; D may be TRBD2 (6 bases). The CDR3 sequence is 14 residues long. The germline CDR1 and CDR2 sequences are SGHNT and YENEEA. V lost 3 bases and J lost 9, with 15 bases in between. DNA for the CDR3: TGTGCCAGCAGCTTGGGGGGTAGCGTAAGTGAGCAGTTCTTC. It specifies CASSLGGSVSEQFF.

The rearrangement links TRBV7-6 to TRBJ2-2; 10 bases match TRBD2. Germline CDR1 reads SGHVS; CDR2 reads FNYEAQ. The CDR3 totals 18 residues. V lost 1 base and J lost 6; bases outside the gene matches: 11. The CDR3 is CASSLVASGGSGSGELFF. As DNA, the CDR3 is TGTGCCAGCAGCTTAGTAGCTAGCGGGGGCTCGGGTTCCGGGGAGCTGTTTTTT.

There are a few counts of this clone. The chain combines TRBV7-9 with TRBJ2-7; TRBD2 matches 13 bases. This CDR3 has 18 amino acids. Germline V gene sequence: CDR1 SEHNR, CDR2 FQNEAQ (reference sequence). V lost 5 bases and J lost 5; bases outside the gene matches: 15. In nucleotides, the CDR3 is TGTGCCAGCAGCCCTAGAGGAAAACTAGCGGGAGGGAACGACGAGCAGTACTTC. Translating gives CASSPRGKLAGGNDEQYF.

The chain recombines TRBV5-8 with TRBJ1-6; 8 bases are a match to TRBD1. The CDR3 extends over 14 amino acids. V was pared by 10 bases and J by 9 bases, with 12 bases of the junction left unmatched. From germline, CDR1 is SGHTS and CDR2 YDEGEE. CDR3 DNA: TGTGCCGCCACAGACAGGGGATTCGGTTCACCCCTCCACTTT. As protein: CAATDRGFGSPLHF.

V and J are TRBV7-9 and TRBJ2-3; D may be TRBD2 (5 bases). Germline V gene lookup returns CDR1 SEHNR and CDR2 FQNEAQ (reference sequence). With 7 bases removed from V and 8 bases from J, the gap between germline ends came to 10 bases. This CDR3 comprises 11 residues. The CDR3 coding sequence is TGTGCCAGCACACGGGGTTTTACGCAGTATTTT. It yields the protein CASTRGFTQYF.

The CDR3 DNA follows: TGCAGTGCTCCCCGGACAGGGGAGCAGTTCTTC. It specifies CSAPRTGEQFF. The chain is built from TRBV20-1 and TRBJ2-1, with 8 nucleotides matching TRBD1. In germline, CDR1 is DFQATT, CDR2 SNEGSKA (reference sequence). The CDR3 totals 11 residues. With 5 bases clipped from V and 10 bases from J, the junction kept 4 bases outside the gene matches.

The chain's CDR3 is CASSPGGEGNQPQHF. CDR3 in DNA: TGTGCCAGCAGCCCAGGGGGCGAGGGAAATCAGCCCCAGCATTTT. The chain carries TRBV7-2 and TRBJ1-5; 8 positions agree with TRBD1. This CDR3 is 15 amino acids long. The V segment lost 5 bases and the J segment 4 bases; nucleotides outside the gene matches: 7. CDR1 is SGHTA and CDR2 is FQGNSA in the germline V gene.

This clone was detected only once. This chain connects TRBV19 to TRBJ1-5; possible D gene TRBD1, 6 bases. The CDR3 spans 16 residues. Trimming shortened V by 5 bases and J by 0 bases, and 14 bases separated the two germline ends. In germline, CDR1 is LNHDA, CDR2 SQIVND (reference sequence). CDR3 residues: CASSPDRTYSNQPQHF. Here the CDR3 DNA reads TGTGCCAGTAGTCCGGACAGAACCTATAGCAATCAGCCCCAGCATTTT.

This sequence joins TRBV12-5 and TRBJ1-2, with TRBD1 as a possible D gene (6 bases). The ends were cut back, 3 bases at V and 7 bases at J, with 18 bases in the middle. Germline assignment: CDR1 LGHNT and CDR2 FRNRAP. The CDR3 spans 15 residues. Here the CDR3 DNA reads TGTGCTAGTGGTTTCGAGGGGGGGGGCGCGAGTGGCTACACCTTC. This gives the protein CASGFEGGGASGYTF.

The chain uses TRBV5-4 and TRBJ1-4; D gene uncertain. CDR1 and CDR2 (germline): SGHNT, YYREEE (reference sequence). The CDR3 has 14 amino acids. Trimming took 10 bases from V and 6 from J, leaving 19 bases between them. For the CDR3, the DNA is TGTGCCTACATTTCGGGAGGGTGGGATGAAAAACTGTTTTTT. Protein product: CAYISGGWDEKLFF.

This clone was recorded a few times. The J gene is TRBJ1-2, the V gene TRBV27; weak D call: TRBD1 (6 bases). V lost 4 bases and J lost 7, with 13 bases in between. CDR3 length equals 13 residues. Germline V gene sequence: CDR1 MNHEY, CDR2 SMNVEV (reference sequence). CDR3 coding DNA: TGTGCCAGCAGTTCCAAGGGGGTAGGTGGCTACACCTTC. It yields the protein CASSSKGVGGYTF.

The genes are TRBV19 and TRBJ1-2; 7 bases line up with TRBD1. J lost 2 bases, V lost 8 bases, and 5 bases had no gene match. This CDR3 spans 13 amino acids. The germline gives CDR1 LNHDA, CDR2 SQIVND (reference sequence). The CDR3 region is CASSGTENYGYTF. The CDR3 DNA sequence: TGTGCCAGTTCCGGGACAGAGAACTATGGCTACACCTTC.

The J gene is TRBJ2-2, the V gene TRBV5-4, with 10 bases identical to TRBD1. The V segment lost 3 bases and the J segment 6 bases; nucleotides outside the gene matches: 14. The CDR3 consists of 18 residues. The germline gives CDR1 SGHNT, CDR2 YYREEE (reference sequence). CDR3 nucleotides: TGTGCCAGCAGCTCCAGACAGGGGGCACTGAGTTTCGCCGGGGAGCTGTTTTTT. It is translated as CASSSRQGALSFAGELFF.

This chain uses TRBV15 with TRBJ2-7, with 12 bases identical to TRBD2. Trimming cost V 0 bases and J 3 bases; bases outside gene matches: 6. Per germline, CDR1 LNHNV and CDR2 YYDKDF (reference sequence). This CDR3 is 17 amino acids long. The CDR3 coding sequence is TGTGCCACCAGCAGAGATGCCTCACTAGCGGGGGGCTACGAGCAGTACTTC. Residues: CATSRDASLAGGYEQYF.